The TCR beta chain under discussion was sequenced for a study of early T cells in non-severe SARS-CoV-2 infection. TCRdb analysed the 5' RACE reads with MiXCR anew, one entry per CDR3 protein. This table holds roughly 40,000 distinct CDR3 sequences, more than 10% found once. Regarding the study as a whole: Lookups in VDJdb leaned toward anti-spike CD8 responses and missed private and CD4 specificities.

Note on this clonotype: Its antigen is undetermined.

Germline V gene sequence: CDR1 ENHRY, CDR2 SYGVKD. This CDR3 is 13 amino acids long. V was clipped by 8 bases and J by 2 bases, with 11 bases between them. Sequencing used whole blood. This sequence joins TRBV10-3 and TRBJ2-3; D is possibly TRBD2 (6 bases). The origin of this receptor is an adult who was a healthcare worker with PCR-confirmed SARS-CoV-2 infection or an uninfected control (not recorded which). This CDR3 is CAISMDYTDTQYF. CDR3 coding DNA: TGTGCCATCTCTATGGACTACACAGATACGCAGTATTTT.